This TCR beta chain was identified in a study of CD8 T cells in Susac syndrome. RNA in amounts of about 0.5 to 1 ug was reverse transcribed with random hexamers. TCRdb called the immunoSEQ multiplex PCR reads again in MiXCR, with one record for every CDR3 protein. The sample lists a few hundred thousand distinct CDR3 sequences, 95% occurring once. The sequencing input was CD4+ T cells from PBMCs. This receptor was identified in a human donor with multiple sclerosis.

CDR3 amino acids: CASSVRGSDQPSDTQYF. CDR3 sequence (DNA): TGTGCCAGCAGCGTAAGGGGAAGCGATCAACCTTCAGATACGCAGTATTTT. The rearrangement joins TRBV9 to TRBJ2-3; possibly TRBD1 for D (5 bases). Germline V lookup: CDR1 SGDLS, CDR2 YYNGEE. This CDR3 contains 17 residues. The V gene lost 1 base and the J gene lost 4 bases, with 19 bases spanning the gap.